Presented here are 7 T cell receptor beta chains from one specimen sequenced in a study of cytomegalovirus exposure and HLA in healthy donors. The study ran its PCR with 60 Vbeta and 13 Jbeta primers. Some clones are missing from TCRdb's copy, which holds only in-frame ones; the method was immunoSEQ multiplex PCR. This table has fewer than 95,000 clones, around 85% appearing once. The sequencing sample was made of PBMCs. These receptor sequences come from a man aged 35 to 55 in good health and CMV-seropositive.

The CDR3 sequence is CASSPMELAGETQYF. The CDR3 coding sequence is TGTGCCAGCAGTCCGATGGAGCTAGCAGGCGAGACCCAGTACTTC. The V gene is TRBV7-6, the J gene TRBJ2-5; TRBD2 might be the D (5 bases). The CDR3 has 15 amino acids. Trimming took 6 bases from V and 5 from J, leaving 19 bases between them. CDR1 is SGHVS and CDR2 is FNYEAQ in the germline V gene.

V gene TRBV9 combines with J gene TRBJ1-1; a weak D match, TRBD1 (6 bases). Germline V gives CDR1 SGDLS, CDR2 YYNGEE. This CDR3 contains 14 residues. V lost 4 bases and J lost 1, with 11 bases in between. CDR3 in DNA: TGTGCCAGCAGCCTACAGACAGGGAACACTGAAGCTTTCTTT. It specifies CASSLQTGNTEAFF.

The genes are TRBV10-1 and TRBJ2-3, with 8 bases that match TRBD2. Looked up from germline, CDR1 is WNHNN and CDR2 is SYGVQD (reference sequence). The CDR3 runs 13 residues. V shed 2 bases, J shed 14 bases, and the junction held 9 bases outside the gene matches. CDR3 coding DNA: TGCGCCAGCAGTGAGGCTTTTGGACTAGCATTGTATTTT. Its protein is CASSEAFGLALYF.

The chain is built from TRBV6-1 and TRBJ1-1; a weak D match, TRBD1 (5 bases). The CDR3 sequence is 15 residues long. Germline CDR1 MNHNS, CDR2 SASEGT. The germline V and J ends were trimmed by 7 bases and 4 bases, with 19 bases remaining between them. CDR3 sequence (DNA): TGTGCCAGCACCTTTAACGCGTTTCAGGGCACTGAAGCTTTCTTT. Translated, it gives CASTFNAFQGTEAFF.

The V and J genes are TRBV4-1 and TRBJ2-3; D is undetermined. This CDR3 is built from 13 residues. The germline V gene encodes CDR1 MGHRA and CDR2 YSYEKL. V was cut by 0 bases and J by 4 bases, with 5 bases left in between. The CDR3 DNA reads TGCGCCAGCAGCCAAGACTCGGCAGATACGCAGTATTTT. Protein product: CASSQDSADTQYF.

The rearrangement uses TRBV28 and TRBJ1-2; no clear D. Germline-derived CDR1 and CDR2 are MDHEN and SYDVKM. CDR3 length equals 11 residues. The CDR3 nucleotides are TGTGGTGCCCGGGCTAACTATGGCTACACCTTC. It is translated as CGARANYGYTF.

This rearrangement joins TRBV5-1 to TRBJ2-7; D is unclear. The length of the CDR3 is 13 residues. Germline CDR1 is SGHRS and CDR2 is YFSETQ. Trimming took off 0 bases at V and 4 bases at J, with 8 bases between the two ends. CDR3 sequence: CASSLDPRYEQYF. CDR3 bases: TGCGCCAGCAGCTTGGACCCCAGGTACGAGCAGTACTTC. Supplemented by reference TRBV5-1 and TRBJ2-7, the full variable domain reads KAGVTQTPRYLIKTRGQQVTLSCSPISGHRSVSWYQQTPGQGLQFLFEYFSETQRNKGNFPGRFSGRQFSNSRSEMNVSTLELGDSALYLCASSLDPRYEQYFGPGTRLTVT.